Sequencing of this T cell receptor beta chain was carried out in a study of blood T cell repertoires in COVID-19. Per the original methods: Cell counts per sample came from amplifying reference gene primers. Produced via immunoSEQ multiplex PCR; TCRdb's table is partial and in-frame only. That table gives V, J and clone size, and the DNA gave D and trimming. The sample includes approximately 210,000 clones, around 84% of them seen just once. In germline, CDR1 is LGHDT, CDR2 YNNKEL (reference sequence). The CDR3 runs 13 residues. Trimming pared 0 bases from V and 7 bases from J, leaving 9 bases between.

What was sequenced was peripheral blood. This sequence joins TRBV3-1 (or the pseudogene TRBV3-2) and TRBJ2-5; perhaps TRBD2 as D (6 bases). This TCR derives from a human donor in a cohort sampled during active COVID-19. CDR3 region: CASSQDPGGTQYF. CDR3 DNA: TGTGCCAGCAGCCAAGACCCCGGGGGGACCCAGTACTTC.